This entry lists 32 T cell receptor beta chains sequenced from one sample in a study of shared clonotypes between healthy human individuals (dated by TCRdb to 2018 to 2020). The library relied on the immunoSEQ multiplex PCR assay. TCRdb carries this immuneACCESS record with in-frame sequences only. Its versions omit some clonotypes, under half of them owing to an unresolved V gene in the studies checked, with the rest unexplained. The sample table contains some 690,000 clones; only one count was recorded for 90% of them. Clones ranked in the top ten supply about 33% of the sample. Sequencing input: memory CD8+ T cells from PBMCs. The sample's cell subset or site label, decoded: CD45RO+ cells pooled with CCR7-negative TemRA cells. The receptor source for this set is a man younger than 30 in good health. Some clones in this sample may be carry-over from other donors' samples.

This clone has more than one count but fewer than ten. V usage is TRBV30 and J usage is TRBJ1-1; the D gene is possibly TRBD1 (5 bases). Per germline, CDR1 GTSNPN and CDR2 SVGIG (reference sequence). The V end lost 2 bases, the J end lost 3 bases, and 16 bases lay between the germline ends. The CDR3 extends over 15 amino acids. CDR3 DNA: TGTGCCTGGAGTCACTCCTTCGGGGGGTACACTGAAGCTTTCTTT. Protein product: CAWSHSFGGYTEAFF. Full variable domain (rest looked up from reference TRBV30 and TRBJ1-1): SQTIHQWPATLVQPVGSPLSLECTVEGTSNPNLYWYRQAAGRGLQLLFYSVGIGQISSEVPQNLSASRPQDRQFILSSKKLLLSDSGFYLCAWSHSFGGYTEAFFGQGTRLTVV.

The J gene is TRBJ1-6, the V gene TRBV6-6; 10 nucleotides match TRBD1. Per germline, CDR1 MNHNY and CDR2 SVGAGI (reference sequence). CDR3 length equals 15 residues. V gave up 5 bases and J gave up 8 bases; unmatched junction bases: 6. This chain's CDR3 is CASSPPGQGYSPLHF. The DNA of the CDR3 is TGTGCCAGCAGTCCCCCGGGACAGGGGTATTCACCCCTCCACTTT.

The V call is TRBV27, the J call TRBJ2-7; D call uncertain. Trimming removed 3 bases at V and 3 bases at J, with 9 bases between. The CDR3 has 13 residues. Germline V gene sequence: CDR1 MNHEY, CDR2 SMNVEV (reference sequence). The CDR3 here is CASSFSADYEQYF. For the CDR3, the DNA is TGTGCCAGCAGTTTTTCGGCAGACTACGAGCAGTACTTC.

This clone was recorded a few times. The chain has TRBV5-6 and TRBJ2-7, with a possible D match to TRBD2 (6 bases). The CDR3 is made up of 14 amino acids. CDR1 is SGHDT and CDR2 is YYEEEE in the germline V gene. Trimming stripped 0 bases from V and 3 bases from J, with 10 bases between. The CDR3, as DNA: TGTGCCAGCAGCTTGGGGGCGGGATTCTACGAGCAGTACTTC. Protein sequence: CASSLGAGFYEQYF.

V gene TRBV29-1 combines with J gene TRBJ1-2; D call uncertain. The germline V gene encodes CDR1 SQVTM and CDR2 ANQGSEA. The CDR3 has 12 amino acids. Trimming stripped 5 bases from V and 4 bases from J, with 11 bases between. CDR3: CSVFEGFYGYTF. DNA for the CDR3: TGCAGCGTTTTTGAGGGCTTCTATGGCTACACCTTC.

The CDR3 sequence is CASSEQGKSNEQFF. The CDR3 region has the DNA TGTGCCAGCAGTGAGCAGGGGAAGTCCAATGAGCAGTTCTTC. The gene calls are TRBV6-4 and TRBJ2-1; D perhaps matches TRBD1 (6 bases). There are 14 residues in the CDR3. The V end was cut by 3 bases, the J end by 6 bases, with 12 bases between. Germline V gene lookup returns CDR1 MRHNA and CDR2 SNTAGT.

The count of this clone is one. This chain joins TRBV11-2 and TRBJ2-5; 7 bases are a match to TRBD1. The CDR3 has 15 amino acids. The germline gives CDR1 SGHAT, CDR2 FQNNGV. The ends lost 4 bases at V and 5 bases at J; junction bases unmatched: 10. CDR3 bases: TGTGCCAGCAGCTCCAGCTGGGACAGAAGGGAGACCCAGTACTTC. This translates into CASSSSWDRRETQYF.

The J gene is TRBJ1-2, the V gene TRBV6-5; no definite D call. V lost 5 bases and J lost 3, with 13 bases in between. The CDR3 consists of 14 residues. Germline CDR1 and CDR2: MNHEY and SVGAGI. The CDR3 DNA follows: TGTGCCAGCAGTGAAGAAGTCAAGTACTATGGCTACACCTTC. Its translation: CASSEEVKYYGYTF.

The chain employs TRBV9 and TRBJ1-2; maybe TRBD1 (5 bases). Germline-derived CDR1 and CDR2 are SGDLS and YYNGEE. The CDR3 runs to 14 residues. V was shortened by 2 bases and J by 8 bases, with 16 bases between the two germline ends. CDR3 sequence: CASSVGTARRGYTF. CDR3 DNA sequence: TGTGCCAGCAGCGTCGGGACCGCCCGACGGGGCTACACCTTC.

The chain links TRBV7-8 to TRBJ1-5; D gene unclear. The germline CDR1 and CDR2 sequences are SGHVS and FQNEAQ. V gave up 1 base and J gave up 7 bases, with 17 bases separating them. CDR3 length: 16 amino acids. The CDR3 is CASSLDARPGTQPQHF. The CDR3 region has the DNA TGTGCCAGCAGCTTAGATGCGCGGCCAGGTACGCAGCCCCAGCATTTT.

The chain employs TRBV30 and TRBJ2-2, with D unclear. V was clipped by 6 bases and J by 6 bases, with 14 bases between them. CDR3 length equals 13 residues. From germline, CDR1 is GTSNPN and CDR2 SVGIG (reference sequence). The CDR3 protein is CACLVAWPGELFF. Written as DNA, the CDR3 is TGTGCCTGTTTGGTGGCCTGGCCCGGGGAGCTGTTTTTT.

The chain employs TRBV19 and TRBJ1-2; unclear D gene. Germline V CDR1 and CDR2: LNHDA, SQIVND (reference sequence). V dropped 3 bases and J dropped 5 bases, with 10 bases sitting between them. The CDR3 has 13 amino acids. CDR3 bases: TGTGCCAGTAGTATGAGTCCGCTGTATGGCTACACCTTC. This encodes CASSMSPLYGYTF.

V usage is TRBV5-4 and J usage is TRBJ1-3; D is perhaps TRBD1 (5 bases). The V end was cut by 0 bases, the J end by 4 bases, with 11 bases between. This CDR3 region has 15 residues. Germline CDR1 and CDR2: SGHNT and YYREEE (reference sequence). The CDR3, as DNA: TGTGCCAGCAGCTTGGACGGGGGGGACGGAAACACCATATATTTT. Translation gives CASSLDGGDGNTIYF.

This clone showed up just once. J is TRBJ1-1 and V is TRBV10-2; 12 bases line up with TRBD1. Germline V gene lookup returns CDR1 WSHSY and CDR2 SAAADI. This CDR3 comprises 17 residues. The trim removed 3 bases at V and 4 bases at J, leaving 9 bases unmatched. The DNA of the CDR3 is TGCGCCAGCAGTGACCCCGGGGGACAGGGGGCAAGCACTGAAGCTTTCTTT. Amino acids: CASSDPGGQGASTEAFF.

The rearrangement links TRBV4-1 to TRBJ2-7, with D possibly matching TRBD2 (5 bases). The CDR3 loop spans 13 amino acids. V was clipped by 4 bases and J by 6 bases, with 13 bases between them. Looked up from germline, CDR1 is MGHRA and CDR2 is YSYEKL. Here the CDR3 DNA reads TGCGCCAGCAGCCTCCCCCTTGGGAGCGAGCAGTACTTC. Its translation: CASSLPLGSEQYF.

The CDR3 DNA sequence: TGTGCCAGCAGTTTGGGACCCCTCAATGAGCAGTTCTTC. This encodes CASSLGPLNEQFF. The chain employs TRBV27 and TRBJ2-1; D may match TRBD1 or TRBD2 (5 bases each). Trimming cost V 3 bases and J 6 bases, with 9 bases left between them. The CDR3 is made up of 13 amino acids. From germline, CDR1 is MNHEY and CDR2 SMNVEV (reference sequence).

The CDR3, as DNA: TGTGCCAGCTCACCACCAACTACCGGGGGTGCCTACGAGCAGTACTTC. Protein product: CASSPPTTGGAYEQYF. The rearrangement joins TRBV18 to TRBJ2-7; tentative D call: TRBD2 (6 bases). Germline CDR1 is KGHSH and CDR2 is LQKENI. V was pared by 0 bases and J by 2 bases, with 14 bases between. CDR3 length: 16 amino acids.

The rearrangement uses TRBV27 and TRBJ1-5; D may be TRBD1 (5 bases). V shed 3 bases and J shed 6 bases, with 12 bases lying between them. The CDR3 sequence is 14 residues long. Germline CDR1 reads MNHEY; CDR2 reads SMNVEV (reference sequence). CDR3 in amino acids: CASSLGRGTQPQHF. In DNA form, the CDR3 reads TGTGCCAGCAGTTTGGGTAGGGGTACTCAGCCCCAGCATTTT.

V is TRBV28 and J is TRBJ1-2, with D tentatively TRBD1 (5 bases). Trimming left V 6 bases short and J 8 bases short, with 10 bases between. The CDR3 length is 11 residues. Looked up from germline, CDR1 is MDHEN and CDR2 is SYDVKM. Here the CDR3 DNA reads TGTGCCAGCAGGCGGGGGATGGGCTACACCTTC. This gives the protein CASRRGMGYTF.

A single count supports this clone. The rearrangement links TRBV4-1 to TRBJ2-7, with a weak D call TRBD1 (7 bases). This CDR3 is built from 15 residues. Trimming cost V 1 base and J 2 bases, with 12 bases left between them. From germline, CDR1 is MGHRA and CDR2 YSYEKL. The CDR3 DNA reads as TGCGCCAGCAGCCAAGTGCAGGGGGGCACCTACGAGCAGTACTTC. It yields the protein CASSQVQGGTYEQYF.

V gene TRBV5-1 combines with J gene TRBJ2-5, with TRBD1 matching over 9 bases. V lost 4 bases, J lost 2 bases, and 21 bases stayed unmatched. The CDR3 is made up of 20 amino acids. CDR1 is SGHRS, CDR2 YFSETQ, per germline. The CDR3 DNA is TGCGCCAGCAGCACTCTGGACCGGGACAGGGAGGGCCTGCCGCAAGAGACCCAGTACTTC. This encodes CASSTLDRDREGLPQETQYF.

Concerning this clone itself: A junction boundary mismatches the germline segment, possibly from a read error. Other DNA sequences from this sample encode an identical CDR3 as well. The rearrangement links TRBV27 to TRBJ2-7; D is undetermined. From germline, CDR1 is MNHEY and CDR2 SMNVEV (reference sequence). This CDR3 is 12 amino acids long. CDR3 nucleotides: TGTGCCAGCAGTATCAACGGGTACGAACAGTACTTC. This sequence encodes CASSINGYEQYF.

The chain carries TRBV10-3 and TRBJ2-7, with 8 bases aligning to TRBD1. V lost 6 bases and J lost 10; bases outside the gene matches: 8. Germline CDR1 ENHRY, CDR2 SYGVKD. The CDR3 sequence is 12 residues long. CDR3 in amino acids: CAIRTADRGQYF. The CDR3 DNA follows: TGTGCCATCAGAACAGCAGACAGGGGCCAGTACTTC.

The chain recombines TRBV7-3 with TRBJ2-3; possible D gene TRBD2, 5 bases. Looked up from germline, CDR1 is SGHTA and CDR2 is FQGTGA. The CDR3 loop spans 15 amino acids. Trimming took 5 bases from V and 5 from J, leaving 17 bases between them. CDR3: CASSPLMGELDTQYF. In DNA, the CDR3 is TGTGCCAGCAGCCCCCTTATGGGAGAGTTAGATACGCAGTATTTT.

As for this clone: Mismatch with germline at one junction end may stem from a read error. This sequence joins TRBV27 and TRBJ2-7; 15 bases map to TRBD2. Germline CDR1 is MNHEY and CDR2 is SMNVEV (reference sequence). The CDR3 is 16 amino acids. This CDR3 reads CAISGWTSGGAYEQYF. The DNA for the CDR3 is TGTGCCATCAGTGGGTGGACTAGCGGGGGGGCCTACGAGCAGTACTTC.

V and J are TRBV4-3 and TRBJ2-1, with 9 bases lining up with TRBD2. The V gene's germline CDR1 is LGHNA and CDR2 YSLEER. The CDR3 has 16 residues. V gave up 1 base and J gave up 1 base; unmatched junction bases: 2. The CDR3 coding sequence is TGCGCCAGCAGCCAAGCTAGCGGGGCTTCCTACAATGAGCAGTTCTTC. Translating it yields CASSQASGASYNEQFF.

The V call is TRBV19, the J call TRBJ2-6; D uncertain. The ends were cut back, 8 bases at V and 1 base at J, with 3 bases in the middle. This CDR3 is 12 amino acids long. Germline V lookup: CDR1 LNHDA, CDR2 SQIVND (reference sequence). The CDR3 DNA sequence: TGTGCCAGTCGATCTGGGGCCAACGTCCTGACTTTC. Encoded protein: CASRSGANVLTF.

Comments on this clone: The sample holds other DNA sequences that translate to the same CDR3. V gene TRBV6-1 combines with J gene TRBJ2-7; D ambiguous. This CDR3 contains 12 residues. Germline loops: CDR1 MNHNS, CDR2 SASEGT. V was shortened by 3 bases and J by 1 base, with 4 bases between the two germline ends. The CDR3 loop reads CASSDRSYEQYF. In DNA, the CDR3 is TGTGCCAGCAGTGACAGATCCTACGAGCAGTACTTC.

This chain uses TRBV27 with TRBJ2-7, with 7 bases aligning to TRBD1. Germline V gene sequence: CDR1 MNHEY, CDR2 SMNVEV (reference sequence). This CDR3 is 16 amino acids long. The trim removed 4 bases at V and 0 bases at J, leaving 9 bases unmatched. CDR3 loop: CASSSSTGSISYEQYF. In DNA, the CDR3 is TGTGCCAGCAGTTCCTCGACAGGGAGCATCTCCTACGAGCAGTACTTC.

This chain links TRBV29-1 with TRBJ1-2, with D uncertain. The CDR3 length is 12 residues. Germline lookup yields CDR1 SQVTM and CDR2 ANQGSEA. V lost 5 bases to trimming and J lost 4 bases, with 11 bases between them. CDR3 bases: TGCAGCGTTACTGGATCACTCTATGGCTACACCTTC. It yields the protein CSVTGSLYGYTF.

The chain has TRBV6-5 and TRBJ1-5; unclear D gene. CDR1 and CDR2 from the germline V gene are MNHEY and SVGAGI. The CDR3 contains 15 residues. The V end was cut by 6 bases, the J end by 9 bases, with 21 bases between. The CDR3 here is CASSLKPGPSRPQHF. The CDR3 DNA follows: TGTGCCAGCAGCCTGAAACCGGGCCCAAGTCGGCCCCAGCATTTT.

This chain joins TRBV11-1 and TRBJ2-1; 10 positions agree with TRBD1. Germline V CDR1 and CDR2: SGHAT, FQDESV (reference sequence). With V trimmed by 7 bases and J by 9 bases, 6 bases remained unmatched. The CDR3 extends over 13 amino acids. CDR3 DNA sequence: TGTGCCAGCACGCGACAGGGGGCTGTTGAGCAGTTCTTC. Its protein is CASTRQGAVEQFF.